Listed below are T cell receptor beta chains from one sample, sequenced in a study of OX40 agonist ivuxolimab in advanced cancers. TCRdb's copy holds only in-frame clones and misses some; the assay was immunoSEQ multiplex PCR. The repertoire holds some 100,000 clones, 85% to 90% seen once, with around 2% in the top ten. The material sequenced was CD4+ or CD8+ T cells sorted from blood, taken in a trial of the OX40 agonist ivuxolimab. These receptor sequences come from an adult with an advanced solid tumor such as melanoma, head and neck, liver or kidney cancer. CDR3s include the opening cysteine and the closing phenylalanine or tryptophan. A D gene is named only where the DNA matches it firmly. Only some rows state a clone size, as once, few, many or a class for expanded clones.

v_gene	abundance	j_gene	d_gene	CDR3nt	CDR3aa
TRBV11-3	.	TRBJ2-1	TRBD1	TGTGCCAGCAGCTTTTCCTACAGCGGGACAGGGGATTACAATGAGCAGTTCTTC	CASSFSYSGTGDYNEQFF
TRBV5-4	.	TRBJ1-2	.	TGTGCCAGCAGCGGGGCCACCAACTATGGCTACACCTTC	CASSGATNYGYTF
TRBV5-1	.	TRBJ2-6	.	TGCGCCAGCAGCTCGACAGACTCTGGGGCCAACGTCCTGACTTTC	CASSSTDSGANVLTF
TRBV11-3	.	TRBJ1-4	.	TGTGCCAGCAGCCCTGGGGGGGATAATGAAAAACTGTTTTTT	CASSPGGDNEKLFF
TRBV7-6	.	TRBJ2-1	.	TGTGCCAGCAGCTTAGACGACAGGTCCCACAATGAGCAGTTCTTC	CASSLDDRSHNEQFF
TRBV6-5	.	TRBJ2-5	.	TGTGCCAGCAGTTACGGAGGGGGGACGCGAGAGACCCAGTACTTC	CASSYGGGTRETQYF
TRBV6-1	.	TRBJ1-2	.	TGTGCCAGCAGTGAACTGGGTTATGGCTACACCTTC	CASSELGYGYTF
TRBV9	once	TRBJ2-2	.	TGTGCCAGCAGCGTATTCGGCGGGGAGCTGTTTTTT	CASSVFGGELFF
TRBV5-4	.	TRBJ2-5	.	TGTGCCAGCAGCTCGGGGGGCGGGATCAGAGAGACCCAGTACTTC	CASSSGGGIRETQYF
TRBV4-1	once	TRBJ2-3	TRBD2	TGCGCCAGCAGCCTGGCCAGGCCGGGACTACCGACAGATACGCAGTATTTT	CASSLARPGLPTDTQYF
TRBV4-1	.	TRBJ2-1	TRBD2	TGCGCCAGCAGCCCCACTGAGGCAGCGGGAGTAGTGAGGGAGCAGTTCTTC	CASSPTEAAGVVREQFF
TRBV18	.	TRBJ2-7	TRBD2	TGTGCCAGCTCACCACAGACTAGCGGGAGTTACGAGCAGTACTTC	CASSPQTSGSYEQYF
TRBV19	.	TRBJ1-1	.	TGTGCCAGTTTTGGACAGTACACTGAAGCTTTCTTT	CASFGQYTEAFF
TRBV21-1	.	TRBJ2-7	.	TGTGCCAGCAGCAAAGTAGGGGGGGAGCAGTACTTC	CASSKVGGEQYF
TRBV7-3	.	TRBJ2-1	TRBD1	TGTGCCAGCAGCCCGAGCAGGGGGTTACACAATGAGCAGTTCTTC	CASSPSRGLHNEQFF
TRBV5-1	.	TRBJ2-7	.	TGCGCCAGCAGCCCACAACCCGGAGGGGCCTACGAGCAGTACTTC	CASSPQPGGAYEQYF
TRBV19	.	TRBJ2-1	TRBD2	TGTGCCAGTAGTATTGGAGCTAGCGGGGCTTACAATGAGCAGTTCTTC	CASSIGASGAYNEQFF
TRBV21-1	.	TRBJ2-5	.	TGTGCCAGCAGCAAAGGGGGACCCTACTACCAAGAGACCCAGTACTTC	CASSKGGPYYQETQYF
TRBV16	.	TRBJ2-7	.	TGTGCCAGCAGCCGATCACATACCTACGAGCAGTACTTC	CASSRSHTYEQYF
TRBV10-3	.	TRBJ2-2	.	TGTGCCATCACAGGATCAGGGGCCCTCACCGGGGAGCTGTTTTTT	CAITGSGALTGELFF
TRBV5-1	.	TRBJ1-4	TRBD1	TGCGCCAGCAGCAATGGACAGGGGCGCGAAAAACTGTTTTTT	CASSNGQGREKLFF
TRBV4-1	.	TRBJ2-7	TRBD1	TGCGCCAGCAGCCAGATACAGGGGACCCCCTACGAGCAGTACTTC	CASSQIQGTPYEQYF
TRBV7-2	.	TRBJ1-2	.	TGTGCCAGCAGCTTAGTTTCAACGGCCACCTATGGCTACACCTTC	CASSLVSTATYGYTF
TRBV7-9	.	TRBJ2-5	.	TGTGCCAGCAGCTTAGCGGGGGCGGAGACCCAGTACTTC	CASSLAGAETQYF
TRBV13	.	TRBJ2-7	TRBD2	TGTGCCAGCAGCCAGGGACTAGCGGGAGACCACGAGCAGTACTTC	CASSQGLAGDHEQYF
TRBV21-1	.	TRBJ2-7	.	TGTGCCAGCAACGAGTATGCGGGACAGGGGGCTTACGAGCAGTACTTC	CASNEYAGQGAYEQYF
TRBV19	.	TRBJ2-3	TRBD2	TGTGCCAGTAGGCGGACTAGCGGGGTAACAGATACGCAGTATTTT	CASRRTSGVTDTQYF
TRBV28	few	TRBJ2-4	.	TGTGCCAGCAGCCGGATAGCGGCACTAGCCAAAAACATTCAGTACTTC	CASSRIAALAKNIQYF
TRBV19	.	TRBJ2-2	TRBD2	TGTGCCAGTAGTATAGCGGGAGGGGGGAACACCGGGGAGCTGTTTTTT	CASSIAGGGNTGELFF
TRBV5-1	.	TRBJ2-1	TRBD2	TGCGCCAGCCTTCCCCTAGCGGGAATAGGGAATGAGCAGTTCTTC	CASLPLAGIGNEQFF
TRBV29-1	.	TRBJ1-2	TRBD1	TGCAGCGTTTCGGGACAGGGGGCCTATGGCTACACCTTC	CSVSGQGAYGYTF
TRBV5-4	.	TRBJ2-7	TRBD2	TGTGCCAGCAGCGACAGGACTAGCGGATCCTACGAGCAGTACTTC	CASSDRTSGSYEQYF
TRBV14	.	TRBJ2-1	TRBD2	TGTGCCAGCAGCCAAGATTGGAGTAGCGGGATCCACAATGAGCAGTTCTTC	CASSQDWSSGIHNEQFF
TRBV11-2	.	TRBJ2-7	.	TGTGCCAGCGGTCTCGGGGAGCAGTACTTC	CASGLGEQYF